This TCR beta chain was identified in a study of T cell responses to AZD1222 COVID-19 vaccine. About the study: Samples with a second dose at about 4 or about 12 weeks were pooled together.

Whole-study findings and limits: The CD4 TCRs associated with vaccination extended across spike and predominated at 160-218 and 743-854. Donors were chiefly white British, with a greater number of females, and clonal diversity was perhaps underestimated.

Measured with immunoSEQ multiplex PCR; TCRdb has only the in-frame clones, and not every one. The sample holds 100,000 to 150,000 clones, around 87% seen once. The CDR3 consists of 14 residues. V was pared by 7 bases and J by 0 bases, with 11 bases between. Per germline, CDR1 MNHEY and CDR2 SVGEGT. A remark on this clone: What it binds is unknown.

This TCR was sampled from an adult in good health. The material was peripheral blood, obtained on day 0 of AZD1222 vaccination. The genes are TRBV6-2 or TRBV6-3 and TRBJ2-3; no reliable D call. The CDR3 spells CASTPPGSTDTQYF. CDR3 DNA sequence: TGTGCCAGCACCCCCCCGGGTAGCACAGATACGCAGTATTTT.